The TCR beta chain described here comes from a study of blood T cells in healthy people across ages. Study findings and constraints: Estimates of total diversity, which came from one million sequenced T cells, were considered to be underestimates.

CDR3 size: 15 residues. CDR1 and CDR2 from the germline V gene are SEHNR and FQNEAQ (reference sequence). Note on this clonotype: Its antigen is undetermined. This may be a read error, as it is one base from a much larger clone.

The authors ran a second PCR of roughly 6 to 12 cycles using a sample-barcoded 5' primer and a J-beta primer mix. TCRdb redid the calling of the 5' RACE reads with MiXCR, one entry per CDR3 protein. The data hold a few hundred thousand distinct CDR3 sequences, with about 52% observed a single time. This receptor was obtained from a man between 60 and 75 years old in good health. The chain uses TRBV7-9 and TRBJ2-5, with 11 bases aligning to TRBD2. Sequenced input: blood. CDR3 sequence: CVSSYPSGGLETQYF. CDR3 nucleotides: TGTGTCAGCAGCTACCCTAGCGGGGGGCTCGAAACCCAGTACTTC.